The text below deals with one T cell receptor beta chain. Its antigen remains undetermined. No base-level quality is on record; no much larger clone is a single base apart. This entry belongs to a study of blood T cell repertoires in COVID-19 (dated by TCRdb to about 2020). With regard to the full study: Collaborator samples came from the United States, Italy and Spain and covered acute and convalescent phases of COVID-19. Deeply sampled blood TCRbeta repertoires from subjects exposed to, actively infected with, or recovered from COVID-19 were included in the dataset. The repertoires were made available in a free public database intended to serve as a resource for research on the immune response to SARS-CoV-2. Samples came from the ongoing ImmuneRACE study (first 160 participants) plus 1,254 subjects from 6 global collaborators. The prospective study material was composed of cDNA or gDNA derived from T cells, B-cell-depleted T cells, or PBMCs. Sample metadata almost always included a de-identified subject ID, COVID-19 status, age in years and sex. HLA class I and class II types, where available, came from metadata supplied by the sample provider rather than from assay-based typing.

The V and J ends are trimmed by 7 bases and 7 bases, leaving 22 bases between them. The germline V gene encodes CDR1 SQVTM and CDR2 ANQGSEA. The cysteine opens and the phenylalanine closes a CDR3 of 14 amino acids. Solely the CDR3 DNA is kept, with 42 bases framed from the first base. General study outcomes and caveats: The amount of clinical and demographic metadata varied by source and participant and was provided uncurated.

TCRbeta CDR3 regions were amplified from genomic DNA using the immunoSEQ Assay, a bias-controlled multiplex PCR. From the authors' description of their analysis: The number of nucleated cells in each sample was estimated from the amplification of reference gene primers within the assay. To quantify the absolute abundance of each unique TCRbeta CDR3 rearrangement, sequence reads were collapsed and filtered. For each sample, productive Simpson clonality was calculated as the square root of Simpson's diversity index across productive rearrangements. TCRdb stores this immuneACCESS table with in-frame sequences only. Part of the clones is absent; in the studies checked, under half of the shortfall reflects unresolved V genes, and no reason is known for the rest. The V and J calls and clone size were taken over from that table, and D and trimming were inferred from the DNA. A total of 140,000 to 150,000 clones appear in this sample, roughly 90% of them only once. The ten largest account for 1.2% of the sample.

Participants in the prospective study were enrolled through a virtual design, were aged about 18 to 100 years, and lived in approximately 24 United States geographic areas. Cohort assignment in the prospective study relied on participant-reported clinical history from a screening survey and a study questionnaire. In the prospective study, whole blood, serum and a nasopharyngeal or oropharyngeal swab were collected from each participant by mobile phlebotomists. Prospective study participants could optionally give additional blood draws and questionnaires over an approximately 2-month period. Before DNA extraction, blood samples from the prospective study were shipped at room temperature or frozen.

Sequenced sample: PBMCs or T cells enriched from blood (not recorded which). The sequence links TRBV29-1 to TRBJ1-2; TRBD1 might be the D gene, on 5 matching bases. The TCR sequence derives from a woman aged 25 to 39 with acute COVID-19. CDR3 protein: CSATLIIGARGYTF. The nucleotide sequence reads TGCAGCGCCACCTTGATTATTGGGGCGCGTGGCTACACCTTC.